This TCR beta chain was sequenced during a study of radiation and T cells in renal cell carcinoma. Time point described: blood 2 weeks post-SBRT. This sample's treatment: 15 Gy SBRT to primary tumor, nephrectomy 4 weeks later. The CDR3 is 14 amino acids. The germline gives CDR1 SSHAT, CDR2 FNYEAQ (reference sequence). Repertoires were generated with immunoSEQ multiplex PCR, while TCRdb's copy carries only in-frame clones and drops some. The table has about 150,000 clones, 80% to 90% seen once. Notes on the study in general: From baseline, blood top tumor clonotypes peaked at 2 weeks post-radiation. No pretreatment tumor biopsies were available for baseline clonotypes.

Comment on this clone: Its antigen is still unknown. The germline gene is not matched at one end of the junction; a read error may be the cause.

This sequence originates from a woman in her forties or fifties with renal cell carcinoma. Sequenced material: blood, taken from a patient whose treatment included radiotherapy and nephrectomy. J is TRBJ2-5 and V is TRBV7-7, with D unclear. CDR3 sequence (DNA): TGTGCTAGCAGCTTCGAACACGCTTCGGAGACCCAGTACTTC. It yields the protein CASSFEHASETQYF.